This T cell receptor (beta chain) derives from a study of a mutant IDH1 vaccine in newly diagnosed glioma (dated by TCRdb to the early 2020s). For the study in its entirety: Patients were given eight vaccinations, in weeks 1, 3, 5, 7, 11, 15, 19 and 23, which matched visits V03 through V10. Peripheral blood was drawn at six visits: V03 (baseline), V05, V07, V10, V12 and V13. Vaccination was initiated 4-6 weeks after radiotherapy alone, or concurrently with temozolomide cycles in the chemotherapy-containing groups. Longitudinal TCRB deep sequencing was done for fewer than 30 treated patients, wherever samples were available for exploratory analyses. Prior to enrollment, patients had been given standard therapy consisting of radiotherapy alone, temozolomide alone, or radiochemotherapy with temozolomide, with the combination given to most patients. The roughly 30 treated patients were 62.5% male and roughly 38% female, with a mean age of around 40 years. General conclusions and limits of the study: No apparent relationship was observed between pseudoprogression and alterations in the top peripheral T cell clonotypes detected by TCRB sequencing. Immune responses induced by the vaccine were seen in 93.3% of patients across multiple MHC alleles. Selection of PBMC samples for TCRB deep sequencing was based on availability. The authors stated that sample limitations prevented analyses of patient blood samples from being reproduced.

Libraries came from the immunoSEQ multiplex PCR assay. The hsTCRB Kit was used according to the manufacturer's protocol to amplify rearranged TCR beta chain sequences. Sequencing of TCRB libraries was carried out on an Illumina MiSeq. The paper's processing steps were these. The proprietary platform of the kit vendor was used for demultiplexing, trimming and gene mapping. The source is immuneACCESS, and TCRdb retained only in-frame sequences with V and J called. Part of the clones is not carried over; for the studies checked, unresolved V genes explain less than half of this, and the remainder is unexplained. V, J and clone size were drawn from that table, and D and trimming were deduced from the DNA. The sample records under 65,000 clones, roughly 80% of which are singletons. The ten largest clonotypes hold 4.5% to 7.5% of the sample. The sample's time point label, in plain terms: week 11, during vaccination. A 20-mer mutant IDH1 peptide at 300 micrograms in Montanide made up each vaccine dose, which was injected subcutaneously together with topical imiquimod. The donors had newly diagnosed IDH1-mutant astrocytomas of WHO grade 3 or 4 that showed loss of nuclear ATRX. The samples were drawn from NOA16, a multicentre, single-arm, open-label phase I trial in Germany that tested a mutant IDH1 peptide vaccine in humans for the first time. Genomic DNA for TCRB sequencing was isolated from EDTA blood with the DNeasy Blood and Tissue Kit.

As regards this clone: Its antigen is unknown. No much larger clonotype is one base removed from it; base qualities were not supplied.

The sample consisted of PBMCs, taken from a glioma patient whose treatment included an IDH1 peptide vaccine. This receptor was taken from a man between 45 and 60 years old with glioma.

Read as DNA, the sequence is TGTGCCAGCAGCCCCCGGGACGGACCTTCACAGGATACGCAGTATTTT. Translated, this gives CASSPRDGPSQDTQYF. The sequence is built from TRBV11-1 and TRBJ2-3; the D call is tentative, TRBD1 or TRBD2, as each matches 5 bases. Per the germline V gene (reference sequence), SGHAT is the CDR1 and FQDESV is the CDR2. V gives up 5 bases and J gives up 6 bases, and the segment between their germline ends measures 21 bases. The CDR3 has 16 amino acids, counting the end cysteine and phenylalanine. The only DNA kept is the CDR3, 48 bases in frame from the first base.